One and the same sample provided the 10 T cell receptor beta chains below, sequenced in a study of blood T cell repertoires in COVID-19. Only in-frame clones appear in the TCRdb table, and some are missing; sequencing was by immunoSEQ multiplex PCR. The sample includes 150,000 to 200,000 clones, roughly 76% seen only once; the top ten take approximately 12%. Sequencing used peripheral blood. All receptors derive from an elderly woman with COVID-19, enrolled during active disease.

The chain recombines TRBV5-5 with TRBJ1-1; D is uncertain. V was pared by 6 bases and J by 2 bases, with 8 bases between. Germline CDR1 and CDR2: SGHKS and YYEKEE (reference sequence). CDR3 size: 12 residues. CDR3 nucleotide sequence: TGTGCCAGCAATTTCGGTAACACTGAAGCTTTCTTT. Amino acid sequence: CASNFGNTEAFF.

A remark on this clone: Other DNA sequences in the same sample also yield this CDR3. The gene calls are TRBV18 and TRBJ1-2, with TRBD1 matching 8 bases. The CDR3 has 14 amino acids. Trimming removed 3 bases from V and 3 bases from J; junction bases left unmatched: 3. From germline, CDR1 is KGHSH and CDR2 LQKENI. CDR3 DNA sequence: TGTGCCAGCTCACCGGGACAGGACCACTATGGCTACACCTTC. Translation: CASSPGQDHYGYTF. Together with reference TRBV18 and TRBJ1-2, the CDR3 gives the full variable domain: NAGVMQNPRHLVRRRGQEARLRCSPMKGHSHVYWYRQLPEEGLKFMVYLQKENIIDESGMPKERFSAEFPKEGPSILRIQQVVRGDSAAYFCASSPGQDHYGYTFGSGTRLTVV.

The table lists this clone with a few counts. The V call is TRBV5-4, the J call TRBJ1-6; 9 nucleotides align to TRBD1. Germline CDR1 and CDR2: SGHNT and YYREEE (reference sequence). J gave up 12 bases and V 3 bases, and 10 bases lay outside the gene matches. The CDR3 runs 15 residues. The CDR3 here is CASSYGTGNLRPLHF. CDR3 DNA: TGTGCCAGCAGCTACGGGACAGGGAACCTTAGACCCCTCCACTTT.

The J gene is TRBJ2-3, the V gene TRBV12-3 or TRBV12-4; D unclear. The CDR3 contains 13 residues. V shed 5 bases and J shed 3 bases, with 9 bases lying between them. In nucleotides, the CDR3 is TGTGCCAGCAGTCTTATGAGGACAGATACGCAGTATTTT. This gives the protein CASSLMRTDTQYF.

This chain links TRBV6-6 with TRBJ1-5, with TRBD1 identical over 10 bases. CDR1 and CDR2 from the germline V gene are MNHNY and SVGAGI (reference sequence). The CDR3 is made up of 14 amino acids. V was clipped by 7 bases and J by 4 bases; unmatched bases: 4. CDR3 residues: CASTRDRGNQPQHF. CDR3 nucleotide sequence: TGTGCCAGCACCCGGGACAGGGGTAATCAGCCCCAGCATTTT.

V gene TRBV7-3 combines with J gene TRBJ1-1, with TRBD1 identical over 7 bases. Germline V gene data show CDR1 as SGHTA and CDR2 as FQGTGA. V was pared by 4 bases and J by 2 bases, with 4 bases of the junction left unmatched. The CDR3 covers 14 residues. The CDR3 reads CASSSTGTNTEAFF. In DNA form, the CDR3 reads TGTGCCAGCAGCTCGACAGGGACCAACACTGAAGCTTTCTTT.

This clone was observed a few times. This chain connects TRBV5-6 to TRBJ1-3, with 7 bases aligning to TRBD1. The ends lost 4 bases at V and 2 bases at J; junction bases unmatched: 12. Germline CDR1 reads SGHDT; CDR2 reads YYEEEE. The CDR3 contains 17 residues. For the CDR3, the DNA is TGTGCCAGCAGCGCTCCGGGACAGCCAAGTACTGGAAACACCATATATTTT. It codes for CASSAPGQPSTGNTIYF.

The J gene is TRBJ1-2, the V gene TRBV7-2; 8 bases align to TRBD1. V trimming: 1 base; J trimming: 4 bases; junction bases outside the gene matches: 8. The germline V gene encodes CDR1 SGHTA and CDR2 FQGNSA. This CDR3 is built from 16 residues. The DNA for the CDR3 is TGTGCCAGCAGCTTAGGACAGGGGACCATAAGCTATGGCTACACCTTC. This encodes CASSLGQGTISYGYTF.

The chain links TRBV7-2 to TRBJ1-5; D remains unclear. Between the trimmed V and J ends, which lost 1 base and 9 bases, there was a span of 10 bases. The CDR3 has 13 amino acids. Germline CDR1 reads SGHTA; CDR2 reads FQGNSA. CDR3 loop: CASSLDIRRPQHF. Here the CDR3 DNA reads TGTGCCAGCAGCTTAGACATAAGGAGGCCCCAGCATTTT.

The chain carries TRBV6-5 and TRBJ2-5; 10 bases line up with TRBD2. J was trimmed by 4 bases and V by 5 bases; bases with no gene match: 7. The CDR3 is made up of 15 amino acids. Germline V gene sequence: CDR1 MNHEY, CDR2 SVGAGI. The CDR3 loop reads CASSLWTSGRETQYF. The DNA of the CDR3 is TGTGCCAGCAGTCTTTGGACTAGCGGTAGAGAGACCCAGTACTTC.